This TCR beta chain originates from a study of shared clonotypes between healthy human individuals. Assay execution proceeded at the deep level. The assay was immunoSEQ multiplex PCR, and TCRdb's table has in-frame clones only and misses some. Of 1,500,000 or so clones listed, approximately 98.5% are singletons. Germline V CDR1 and CDR2: LNHDA, SQIVND (reference sequence). The CDR3 is 16 amino acids. With V trimmed by 4 bases and J by 3 bases, 11 bases remained unmatched. The chain is built from TRBV19 and TRBJ2-7; TRBD1 aligns across 8 bases. Input material: naive CD4+ T cells sorted from blood. The subset was: CD45RA+ positively selected. This clonotype was sampled from a man aged 25 to 45 in good health. Here the CDR3 reads CASSTARGQAYYEQYF. DNA for the CDR3: TGTGCCAGTAGTACCGCGAGGGGACAGGCGTACTACGAGCAGTACTTC.